This TCR beta chain was sequenced during a study of CD8+CD57+ T cells in acquired aplastic anemia. Study as a whole: Each DNA sample taken from sorted CD4+ and CD8+ cells came to 3 to 3.5 ug on average. The study's findings and limits: Some 31 CD8+ CDR3 sequences were shared between patients and controls.

The CDR3 contains 16 residues. Per the germline V gene, CDR1 is ENHRY and CDR2 is SYGVKD. Profiling of TCR beta VDJ combinations and CDR3 sequences used genomic DNA as template. TCRdb passed the reads through MiXCR, listing each CDR3 protein once. The repertoire holds about 160,000 distinct CDR3 sequences, with roughly two thirds as singletons. With regard to this clonotype: Its antigen is not known. The junction departs from the called germline gene at one end, perhaps through a read error.

Patients chosen for sequencing had CD8+CD57+ cells that had expanded, as shown by flow cytometry. As a group, the patients uniformly had severe acquired aplastic anemia. The sample taken for sequencing was sorted CD4+, CD8+, or CD8+CD57+ T cells (not recorded which) from PBMCs. The TCR comes from a human donor with aplastic anemia. The V and J genes are TRBV10-3 and TRBJ2-1; 7 bases match TRBD2. In DNA form, the CDR3 reads TGTGCCAGCAGTGAAGTGGGAGGGGAGGACTACAATGAGCAGTTCTTC. This sequence encodes CASSEVGGEDYNEQFF.